A selection of T cell receptor beta chains follows, all from one sample in a study of T cells in Graves' hyperthyroidism and ophthalmopathy. TCRdb reprocessed the multiplex PCR reads via MiXCR and lists one record per CDR3 protein. The sample shows a few hundred thousand distinct CDR3 sequences, around 14% of them seen only once. Sequences were obtained from blood. These receptors all stem from a woman under 40 with Graves' hyperthyroidism. Both conserved end residues are part of each CDR3. Each record gives: D gene, V gene, J gene, clone size, CDR3 DNA, CDR3 protein. The D gene is left open where the match is weak. Rows give clone size only sometimes, using once, few, many, or a class for an expanded clone.

d_call: TRBD1; v_call: TRBV7-2; j_call: TRBJ1-1; clone_size: few; cdr3_nt: TGTGCCAGCAGCTGGGGGACAGGGATGAACACTGAAGCTTTCTTT; cdr3_aa: CASSWGTGMNTEAFF
d_call: NA; v_call: TRBV12-3/TRBV12-4; j_call: TRBJ2-5; clone_size: many; cdr3_nt: TGTGCCAGCAGTTTGGGGGTGGGAGAGACCCAGTACTTC; cdr3_aa: CASSLGVGETQYF
d_call: TRBD2; v_call: TRBV29-1; j_call: TRBJ2-5; clone_size: many; cdr3_nt: TGCAGCGTCCCTCCAGCGGGAGAAGAGACCCAGTACTTC; cdr3_aa: CSVPPAGEETQYF
d_call: NA; v_call: TRBV6-2/TRBV6-3; j_call: TRBJ2-3; clone_size: few; cdr3_nt: TGTGCCAGCAGTGACGGACCGACAGATACGCAGTATTTT; cdr3_aa: CASSDGPTDTQYF
d_call: NA; v_call: TRBV19; j_call: TRBJ1-1; clone_size: NA; cdr3_nt: TGTGCCAGTACCCAGACGGGAGCCAACACTGAAGCTTTCTTT; cdr3_aa: CASTQTGANTEAFF
d_call: NA; v_call: TRBV20-1; j_call: TRBJ2-1; clone_size: many; cdr3_nt: TGCAGTGCTAGTTGGGGTGACCTCCAGTTCTTC; cdr3_aa: CSASWGDLQFF
d_call: NA; v_call: TRBV5-1; j_call: TRBJ2-7; clone_size: few; cdr3_nt: TGCGCCAGCAGAGAAAACAGTTACTACGAGCAGTACTTC; cdr3_aa: CASRENSYYEQYF
d_call: NA; v_call: TRBV28; j_call: TRBJ1-1; clone_size: NA; cdr3_nt: TGTGCCAGCAGCCAACGAACGGGCCGCGTTGGAGCTTTCTTT; cdr3_aa: CASSQRTGRVGAFF
d_call: NA; v_call: TRBV6-5; j_call: TRBJ2-3; clone_size: few; cdr3_nt: TGTGCCAGCAGTTACTCGACGTTGCGTGATGTTGATACGCAGTATTTT; cdr3_aa: CASSYSTLRDVDTQYF
d_call: TRBD2; v_call: TRBV20-1; j_call: TRBJ2-3; clone_size: NA; cdr3_nt: TGCGGTGCCCCACCTCCCGGGACTAGCGGGAGGAATACGCAGTATTTT; cdr3_aa: CGAPPPGTSGRNTQYF
d_call: NA; v_call: TRBV18; j_call: TRBJ1-2; clone_size: many; cdr3_nt: TGTGCCAGCTCACCCGACAGGATCTATGGCTACACCTTC; cdr3_aa: CASSPDRIYGYTF
d_call: TRBD1; v_call: TRBV19; j_call: TRBJ2-5; clone_size: NA; cdr3_nt: TGTGCCGCAGGGGGAACAGGGGGGCGAGAGACCCAGTACTTC; cdr3_aa: CAAGGTGGRETQYF
d_call: NA; v_call: TRBV3-1; j_call: TRBJ1-2; clone_size: NA; cdr3_nt: TGTGCCAGCAGCCAATGGACTCTTGGACTCTATGGCTACACCTTC; cdr3_aa: CASSQWTLGLYGYTF
d_call: TRBD2; v_call: TRBV7-9; j_call: TRBJ2-7; clone_size: many; cdr3_nt: TGTGCCAGCAGCTCCGGGACTAGCTGGGCTAACGAGCAGTACTTC; cdr3_aa: CASSSGTSWANEQYF
d_call: NA; v_call: TRBV7-9; j_call: TRBJ1-1; clone_size: few; cdr3_nt: TGTGCCAGCAGCCCCGGGACAATACGCCTGAACACTGAAGCTTTCTTT; cdr3_aa: CASSPGTIRLNTEAFF
d_call: NA; v_call: TRBV11-2; j_call: TRBJ1-3; clone_size: few; cdr3_nt: TGTGCCAGCAGCTTCTCCAAGCAAAGCTCTGGAAACACCATATATTTT; cdr3_aa: CASSFSKQSSGNTIYF
d_call: TRBD2; v_call: TRBV5-1; j_call: TRBJ2-1; clone_size: few; cdr3_nt: TGCGCCAGCAGCGCACCTAGCGGGAGGGGCTCCTACAATGAGCAGTTCTTC; cdr3_aa: CASSAPSGRGSYNEQFF
d_call: NA; v_call: TRBV12-3/TRBV12-4; j_call: TRBJ2-1; clone_size: many; cdr3_nt: TGTGCCAGCAGTTCTAGCGTAACCTCCTACAATGAGCAGTTCTTC; cdr3_aa: CASSSSVTSYNEQFF
d_call: NA; v_call: TRBV28; j_call: TRBJ2-5; clone_size: many; cdr3_nt: TGTGCCAGCAGTGCGCTCGCGAGACAAGAGACCCAGTACTTC; cdr3_aa: CASSALARQETQYF
d_call: TRBD2; v_call: TRBV2; j_call: TRBJ2-1; clone_size: many; cdr3_nt: TGTGCCAGCGGAAAACTAGCGGCCTCCTACAATGAGCAGTTCTTC; cdr3_aa: CASGKLAASYNEQFF
d_call: TRBD1; v_call: TRBV7-9; j_call: TRBJ1-2; clone_size: few; cdr3_nt: TGTGCCAGCAGCTTAGGTGCGACAGGGCGGGAATATGGCTACACCTTC; cdr3_aa: CASSLGATGREYGYTF
d_call: NA; v_call: TRBV28; j_call: TRBJ2-2; clone_size: NA; cdr3_nt: TGTGCCAGCAGTTTACCGGGGCCGGGGACCGGGGAGCTGTTTTTT; cdr3_aa: CASSLPGPGTGELFF
d_call: TRBD2; v_call: TRBV3-1; j_call: TRBJ2-3; clone_size: few; cdr3_nt: TGTGCCAGCAGCCGACTAGCGGCTCGCGATACGCAGTATTTT; cdr3_aa: CASSRLAARDTQYF
d_call: TRBD1; v_call: TRBV5-5; j_call: TRBJ2-3; clone_size: NA; cdr3_nt: TGTGCCAGCAGCGGGACAGGGGCAGATACGCAGTATTTT; cdr3_aa: CASSGTGADTQYF
d_call: NA; v_call: TRBV20-1; j_call: TRBJ2-4; clone_size: NA; cdr3_nt: TGCAGTGCCGTGGGACTAGCCAAAAACATTCAGTACTTC; cdr3_aa: CSAVGLAKNIQYF
d_call: TRBD2; v_call: TRBV10-3; j_call: TRBJ2-7; clone_size: NA; cdr3_nt: TGTGCCATCAACGACGGGACTAGCGAGCAGTACTTC; cdr3_aa: CAINDGTSEQYF
d_call: NA; v_call: TRBV6-1; j_call: TRBJ1-5; clone_size: NA; cdr3_nt: TGTGCCAGCCCTCGGGAGCGGGAGGGCCTTAGCACAGATACGCAGCATTTT; cdr3_aa: CASPREREGLSTDTQHF
d_call: NA; v_call: TRBV19; j_call: TRBJ2-5; clone_size: few; cdr3_nt: TGTGCCAGTAGTATAACAGGAACAAAGCAAGAGACCCAGTACTTC; cdr3_aa: CASSITGTKQETQYF
d_call: TRBD2; v_call: TRBV28; j_call: TRBJ2-1; clone_size: many; cdr3_nt: TGTGCCAGCAGTTTACTAGCGGGAGGCCTCTACAATGAGCAGTTCTTC; cdr3_aa: CASSLLAGGLYNEQFF
d_call: TRBD2; v_call: TRBV29-1; j_call: TRBJ2-1; clone_size: few; cdr3_nt: TGCAGCGTTGACCGGGAGGGAATAGTAAATGAGCAGTTCTTC; cdr3_aa: CSVDREGIVNEQFF
d_call: NA; v_call: TRBV12-5; j_call: TRBJ2-2; clone_size: NA; cdr3_nt: TGTGCTAGTGGTTTCCGTCCCGGGGAGCTGTTTTTT; cdr3_aa: CASGFRPGELFF
d_call: TRBD2; v_call: TRBV6-5; j_call: TRBJ2-7; clone_size: NA; cdr3_nt: TGTGCCAGCAGTTATATCCCACTAGCGGGAGGGCCTAGCGAGCAGTACTTC; cdr3_aa: CASSYIPLAGGPSEQYF
d_call: TRBD1; v_call: TRBV7-9; j_call: TRBJ1-5; clone_size: many; cdr3_nt: TGTGCCAGCAGCATGACAGGGGAACAGCCCCAGCATTTT; cdr3_aa: CASSMTGEQPQHF
d_call: TRBD1; v_call: TRBV7-6; j_call: TRBJ1-1; clone_size: many; cdr3_nt: TGTGCCAGCAGCTTAGAGGGTCAGGGGGCGTGGACTGAAGCTTTCTTT; cdr3_aa: CASSLEGQGAWTEAFF
d_call: TRBD2; v_call: TRBV27; j_call: TRBJ2-6; clone_size: few; cdr3_nt: TGTGCCAGCAGCCCCGGGGGGGTTGGGGCCAACGTCCTGACTTTC; cdr3_aa: CASSPGGVGANVLTF
d_call: NA; v_call: TRBV2; j_call: TRBJ2-7; clone_size: many; cdr3_nt: TGTGCCAGCAGATCGACCGGGGAGCAGTACTTC; cdr3_aa: CASRSTGEQYF
d_call: NA; v_call: TRBV9; j_call: TRBJ2-5; clone_size: few; cdr3_nt: TGTGCCAGCAGCGTAGATAGCGAATACCAAGAGACCCAGTACTTC; cdr3_aa: CASSVDSEYQETQYF
d_call: NA; v_call: TRBV28; j_call: TRBJ2-3; clone_size: NA; cdr3_nt: TGTGCCAGTGCGGAGGGCCTCGGCACAGATACGCAGTATTTT; cdr3_aa: CASAEGLGTDTQYF
d_call: NA; v_call: TRBV11-2; j_call: TRBJ2-7; clone_size: NA; cdr3_nt: TGTGCCAGCAGCGCATACGGAGGTCTTCAGCAGTACTTC; cdr3_aa: CASSAYGGLQQYF
d_call: TRBD2; v_call: TRBV7-8; j_call: TRBJ2-5; clone_size: many; cdr3_nt: TGTGCCAGCAGCTCCTACAGCGGGAGAGGAGAGACCCAGTACTTC; cdr3_aa: CASSSYSGRGETQYF
d_call: TRBD1; v_call: TRBV20-1; j_call: TRBJ1-6; clone_size: few; cdr3_nt: TGCAGTGTTCAACAGGGGGCCGGGCGGTCACCCCTCCACTTT; cdr3_aa: CSVQQGAGRSPLHF
d_call: TRBD1; v_call: TRBV30; j_call: TRBJ2-4; clone_size: many; cdr3_nt: TGTGCCTGGAGTGGGGGACAGCTAAACATTCAGTACTTC; cdr3_aa: CAWSGGQLNIQYF
d_call: TRBD1; v_call: TRBV20-1; j_call: TRBJ1-1; clone_size: NA; cdr3_nt: TGCAGTGCTAGAGATCCGGACAGGGGGCCGGGCACTGAAGCTTTCTTT; cdr3_aa: CSARDPDRGPGTEAFF
d_call: TRBD2; v_call: TRBV30; j_call: TRBJ2-1; clone_size: few; cdr3_nt: TGTGCCTGGAGTGTACTAAGGCTAGCGGGAGTAAATGAGCAGTTCTTC; cdr3_aa: CAWSVLRLAGVNEQFF
d_call: NA; v_call: TRBV29-1; j_call: TRBJ2-7; clone_size: NA; cdr3_nt: TGCAGCGTTGAAGACAGTTCCTACGAGCAGTACTTC; cdr3_aa: CSVEDSSYEQYF